This is a list of T cell receptor beta chains from one sample in a study of blood T cell repertoires in COVID-19. The protocol was immunoSEQ multiplex PCR, while the TCRdb copy is restricted to in-frame clones and leaves out a portion. Of more than 250,000 clones in the sample, nearly 90% are singletons; the top ten hold about 0.65%. Source material: peripheral blood. These receptors were taken from a human donor in a cohort sampled during active COVID-19. Each CDR3 is given with its conserved first and last residue. Each record gives: clone size, V gene, D gene, J gene, CDR3 DNA, CDR3 protein. D genes are given only for firm matches. Part of the rows lack a size; the others show once, few, many or a class for expanded clones.

-	TRBV27	-	TRBJ2-7	TGTGCCAGCAGTCCCACCGCCAGGTCCTACGAGCAGTACTTC	CASSPTARSYEQYF
once	TRBV15	-	TRBJ2-1	TGTGCCACCAGCAGGGAGGGGGGGGAGCAGTTCTTC	CATSREGGEQFF
-	TRBV5-1	-	TRBJ1-2	TGCGCCAGCAGCTTGCCAGGGCTAGATGGCTACACCTTC	CASSLPGLDGYTF
-	TRBV2	TRBD1	TRBJ1-2	TGTGCCAGCAGCAGGACAGGGGGGGATGGCTACACCTTC	CASSRTGGDGYTF
-	TRBV7-2	TRBD1	TRBJ1-3	TGTGCCAGCAGCCCCGACAGGGTGGGTGGAAACACCATATATTTT	CASSPDRVGGNTIYF
-	TRBV4-3	TRBD1	TRBJ1-1	TGCGCCAGCAGCCGCCCGGGACAGGGACACACTGAAGCTTTCTTT	CASSRPGQGHTEAFF
-	TRBV4-3	TRBD1	TRBJ1-2	TGCGCCAGCAGCCAAGGACAGGGTAGCTCCTATGGCTACACCTTC	CASSQGQGSSYGYTF
-	TRBV2	TRBD2	TRBJ2-7	TGTGCCAGCAGTGAAGGGCTAGCGGGGGAGGCGGGAGGCGAGCAGTACTTC	CASSEGLAGEAGGEQYF
-	TRBV6-2/TRBV6-3	-	TRBJ2-7	TGTGCCAGCAGTTATGGGGGACTGGGGGAGCAGTACTTC	CASSYGGLGEQYF
-	TRBV4-1	-	TRBJ1-2	TGCGCCAGCAGCCGGGGAGATTCCTATGGCTACACCTTC	CASSRGDSYGYTF